The present T cell receptor beta chain was sequenced within a study of blood T cell repertoires in COVID-19. Study in general: The United States, Italy and Spain provided the acute and convalescent COVID-19 samples. T cells, B-cell-depleted T cells, or PBMCs supplied cDNA or gDNA.

Authors' processing steps: Amplification of reference gene primers was used by the study to estimate nucleated cell counts. Sequencing used immunoSEQ multiplex PCR; TCRdb keeps in-frame clones, though not all of them. The V and J calls and the clone size are those of that table, but D and trimming were determined from the DNA. The sample contains approximately 270,000 clones, about 89% of which appear only once. The CDR3 covers 16 residues. Unmatched junction bases numbered 11, after V lost 0 bases and J lost 9 bases. Germline loops: CDR1 MGHRA, CDR2 YSYEKL. Material: peripheral blood. This receptor was taken from a man in his forties with active or convalescent COVID-19. The chain carries TRBV4-1 and TRBJ2-3, with 8 bases that match TRBD2. CDR3 sequence (DNA): TGCGCCAGCAGCCAAGATCACCTAGCGGGTACCGGGACGCAGTATTTT. It codes for CASSQDHLAGTGTQYF.